The 21 T cell receptor beta chains listed next were all sequenced from one sample in a study of cytomegalovirus exposure and HLA in healthy donors. Clones were sequenced by immunoSEQ multiplex PCR, and TCRdb holds only the in-frame ones, with some missing. The table records some 140,000 clones, 90% of them present only once. The sequenced material came from PBMCs. The receptors here all came from a woman younger than 45 in good health and CMV-seropositive.

V and J are TRBV7-6 and TRBJ2-5, with D unresolved. V shed 3 bases and J shed 3 bases, with 2 bases lying between them. Germline V gene lookup returns CDR1 SGHVS and CDR2 FNYEAQ. CDR3 length: 11 residues. The CDR3 loop reads CASSFKETQYF. In nucleotides, the CDR3 is TGTGCCAGCAGCTTTAAAGAGACCCAGTACTTC.

This chain connects TRBV30 to TRBJ1-1, with a possible D match to TRBD1 (6 bases). This CDR3 has 14 amino acids. Per the germline V gene, CDR1 is GTSNPN and CDR2 is SVGIG (reference sequence). Between the trimmed V and J ends, which lost 5 bases and 2 bases, there was a span of 15 bases. The CDR3 DNA reads TGTGCCTGGGACACAGGGATTCTCAACACTGAAGCTTTCTTT. Translating gives CAWDTGILNTEAFF.

This clone was recorded once. V gene TRBV6-1 combines with J gene TRBJ2-1, with D possibly TRBD2 on 6 matching bases. Trimming took 1 base from V and 15 from J, leaving 22 bases between them. There are 15 residues in the CDR3. The germline V gene has CDR1 MNHNS and CDR2 SASEGT. The CDR3 loop is CASSEESAGSDQPFF. In nucleotides, the CDR3 is TGTGCCAGCAGTGAAGAAAGCGCGGGGTCCGATCAACCGTTCTTC.

This clone was recorded a few times. The V gene is TRBV19, the J gene TRBJ2-1, with D unclear. V was clipped by 1 base and J by 10 bases, with 5 bases between them. Germline V lookup: CDR1 LNHDA, CDR2 SQIVND (reference sequence). CDR3 length: 11 amino acids. The CDR3 is CASSIGGEQFF. CDR3 DNA sequence: TGTGCCAGTAGTATAGGAGGAGAGCAGTTCTTC.

The V gene is TRBV15, the J gene TRBJ2-7, with D possibly being TRBD2 (5 bases). The CDR3 runs 19 residues. Germline-derived CDR1 and CDR2 are LNHNV and YYDKDF (reference sequence). The ends were cut back, 2 bases at V and 4 bases at J, with 27 bases in the middle. The CDR3 spells CATSRRRGAAAPRDYEQYF. CDR3 in DNA: TGTGCCACCAGCAGAAGGCGAGGAGCGGCTGCGCCAAGGGATTACGAGCAGTACTTC.

The chain carries TRBV20-1 and TRBJ2-7, with unresolved D. Germline V gene sequence: CDR1 DFQATT, CDR2 SNEGSKA (reference sequence). The V and J ends lost 3 bases and 4 bases respectively, with 7 bases between them. The CDR3 spans 11 residues. The CDR3 loop is CSASQAYEQYF. CDR3 in DNA: TGCAGTGCTAGTCAGGCTTACGAGCAGTACTTC.

J is TRBJ2-7 and V is TRBV4-2, with a possible D match to TRBD1 (6 bases). The CDR3 runs 15 residues. Per the germline V gene, CDR1 is LGHNA and CDR2 is YNFKEQ. V shed 4 bases and J shed 0 bases, with 13 bases lying between them. DNA of the CDR3: TGTGCCAGCAGCCGGACAGTTGGAGACTCCTACGAGCAGTACTTC. Amino acid sequence: CASSRTVGDSYEQYF.

The chain recombines TRBV5-4 with TRBJ2-7; perhaps TRBD1 as D (6 bases). This CDR3 region has 15 residues. With 2 bases removed from V and 6 bases from J, the gap between germline ends came to 18 bases. Germline V gene sequence: CDR1 SGHNT, CDR2 YYREEE (reference sequence). CDR3 region: CASSLQGYLLGEQYF. Written as DNA, the CDR3 is TGTGCCAGCAGCTTACAGGGCTACCTGCTTGGCGAGCAGTACTTC.

This clone appeared a single time. V is TRBV2 and J is TRBJ2-3; TRBD2 matches 7 bases. Germline V lookup: CDR1 SNHLY, CDR2 FYNNEI. V lost 6 bases and J lost 2; bases outside the gene matches: 8. This CDR3 spans 15 amino acids. The CDR3 DNA sequence: TGTGCCAGCAGGTACGGCGGGGGATACACAGATACGCAGTATTTT. This encodes CASRYGGGYTDTQYF.

Concerning this clone itself: Within the sample, other DNA sequences also encode this same CDR3. The chain combines TRBV27 with TRBJ1-5; perhaps TRBD1 as D (6 bases). CDR1 is MNHEY and CDR2 is SMNVEV in the germline V gene (reference sequence). The germline V and J ends were trimmed by 4 bases and 0 bases, with 10 bases remaining between them. This CDR3 spans 15 amino acids. This CDR3 is CASSSTGNSNQPQHF. The CDR3 DNA is TGTGCCAGCAGTTCGACAGGCAATAGCAATCAGCCCCAGCATTTT.

The CDR3 reads CASSLREGGGTEAFF. CDR3 coding DNA: TGTGCCAGCAGCTTGCGGGAGGGCGGGGGCACTGAAGCTTTCTTT. This chain joins TRBV5-5 and TRBJ1-1; tentatively, D is TRBD1 (5 bases). V lost 1 base, J lost 4 bases, and 14 bases lay in between. The CDR3 covers 15 residues. Germline CDR1 is SGHKS and CDR2 is YYEKEE (reference sequence).

This chain links TRBV28 with TRBJ2-4; TRBD1 matches 8 bases. The germline CDR1 and CDR2 sequences are MDHEN and SYDVKM. With V trimmed by 4 bases and J by 3 bases, 2 bases remained unmatched. There are 14 residues in the CDR3. The CDR3 sequence: CASSSDRGKNIQYF. The DNA of the CDR3 is TGTGCCAGCAGTTCCGACAGGGGCAAAAACATTCAGTACTTC.

The V call is TRBV7-6, the J call TRBJ2-7; a possible D gene is TRBD2 (6 bases). CDR1 is SGHVS and CDR2 is FNYEAQ in the germline V gene. CDR3 length equals 15 residues. V was trimmed by 5 bases and J by 3 bases, leaving 17 bases between them. CDR3 protein: CASSGLGGRIYEQYF. The CDR3 region has the DNA TGTGCCAGCAGCGGACTTGGAGGGAGGATCTACGAGCAGTACTTC.

The gene calls are TRBV2 and TRBJ1-5; possibly TRBD1 for D (5 bases). Germline V gene lookup returns CDR1 SNHLY and CDR2 FYNNEI. V was clipped by 2 bases and J by 3 bases, with 11 bases between them. The CDR3 contains 15 residues. The CDR3 nucleotides are TGTGCCAGCAGTGAACGGACAAGGTACAATCAGCCCCAGCATTTT. Translating it yields CASSERTRYNQPQHF.

The V and J genes are TRBV6-5 and TRBJ2-2, with D unclear. CDR1 MNHEY and CDR2 SVGAGI come from the germline V gene. This CDR3 has 14 residues. Trimming removed 0 bases from V and 2 bases from J, with 4 bases in between. The chain's CDR3 is CASSYSSNTGELFF. In DNA form, the CDR3 reads TGTGCCAGCAGTTACTCCAGTAACACCGGGGAGCTGTTTTTT.

The rearrangement links TRBV6-5 to TRBJ2-3; D might be TRBD2 (6 bases). The CDR3 has 12 amino acids. The V gene's germline CDR1 is MNHEY and CDR2 SVGAGI. Trimming shortened V by 8 bases and J by 8 bases, and 14 bases separated the two germline ends. The CDR3 DNA is TGTGCCAGCCAAGGAGTGCGGGGTACGCAGTATTTT. Encoded protein: CASQGVRGTQYF.

In its sample, this clone was seen once. The rearrangement uses TRBV6-1 and TRBJ2-6; the D gene is possibly TRBD1 (5 bases). Trimming took 6 bases from V and 0 from J, leaving 9 bases between them. This CDR3 has 15 amino acids. The germline gives CDR1 MNHNS, CDR2 SASEGT. The chain's CDR3 is CASRRDSSGANVLTF. The CDR3 nucleotides are TGTGCCAGCAGGCGTGACAGCTCTGGGGCCAACGTCCTGACTTTC.

The rearrangement links TRBV25-1 to TRBJ2-7; 8 nucleotides line up with TRBD1. Germline CDR1 and CDR2: MGHDK and SYGVNS. With 10 bases clipped from V and 0 bases from J, the junction kept 17 bases outside the gene matches. The CDR3 is made up of 17 amino acids. The CDR3 is CATRGQAALYSSYEQYF. CDR3 nucleotide sequence: TGTGCCACCCGGGGACAGGCCGCCTTATATTCCTCCTACGAGCAGTACTTC.

The rearrangement joins TRBV2 to TRBJ2-7; tentatively, D is TRBD1 (6 bases). Germline V gene data show CDR1 as SNHLY and CDR2 as FYNNEI. V lost 5 bases and J 2 bases, leaving 16 bases between the germline ends. The CDR3 loop spans 15 amino acids. CDR3 coding DNA: TGTGCCAGCAGTCCTGAATTGGGACATACCTACGAGCAGTACTTC. This translates into CASSPELGHTYEQYF.

V gene TRBV6-1 combines with J gene TRBJ2-7; 11 nucleotides line up with TRBD2. J gave up 4 bases and V 1 base, and 6 bases lay outside the gene matches. The CDR3 totals 16 residues. Germline V CDR1 and CDR2: MNHNS, SASEGT. DNA of the CDR3: TGTGCCAGCAGTGAAGGGCTAGCGGGGGGTGGTTACGAGCAGTACTTC. Translating it yields CASSEGLAGGGYEQYF.

The rearrangement joins TRBV5-6 to TRBJ2-7; TRBD1 is a possible D gene (6 bases). Deletions cut 1 base from V and 7 bases from J, with 18 bases between. Germline CDR1 is SGHDT and CDR2 is YYEEEE. This CDR3 region has 15 residues. The CDR3 here is CASSLTSQGTEEQYF. The CDR3 DNA is TGTGCCAGCAGCTTGACCAGCCAGGGGACGGAGGAGCAGTACTTC.